The 25 T cell receptor beta chains given below trace back to one sample, sequenced in a study of identical twins. TCRdb reprocessed the 5' RACE reads with MiXCR, giving one entry per CDR3 protein. In the table there are around 490,000 distinct CDR3 sequences, 20% to 25% of which are singletons. These data were also filed under a second study, of yellow fever vaccine responses in identical twins.

Material for sequencing was CD4+ T cells sorted from blood. The receptors shown here come from a woman aged 18-29 years in good health.

This clonotype was observed a single time. The chain has TRBV5-1 and TRBJ2-5; 9 bases line up with TRBD2. The V segment lost 0 bases and the J segment 4 bases; nucleotides outside the gene matches: 4. CDR1 and CDR2 from the germline V gene are SGHRS and YFSETQ. The CDR3 runs 15 residues. CDR3 nucleotide sequence: TGCGCCAGCAGCTTGGTAGCGGGGGTAGGAGAGACCCAGTACTTC. Amino acids: CASSLVAGVGETQYF. Variable domain in full (rest from reference TRBV5-1 and TRBJ2-5): KAGVTQTPRYLIKTRGQQVTLSCSPISGHRSVSWYQQTPGQGLQFLFEYFSETQRNKGNFPGRFSGRQFSNSRSEMNVSTLELGDSALYLCASSLVAGVGETQYFGPGTRLLVL.

J is TRBJ1-1 and V is TRBV20-1, with a possible D match to TRBD1 (5 bases). V dropped 2 bases and J dropped 1 base, with 8 bases sitting between them. The CDR3 totals 13 residues. Germline V gives CDR1 DFQATT, CDR2 SNEGSKA (reference sequence). DNA of the CDR3: TGCAGTGCTAGAAAGACAGCGAACACTGAAGCTTTCTTT. This translates into CSARKTANTEAFF.

This clonotype showed up just a few times. The chain recombines TRBV5-1 with TRBJ1-6; D is ambiguous. This CDR3 contains 15 residues. Looked up from germline, CDR1 is SGHRS and CDR2 is YFSETQ. The V and J ends lost 0 bases and 7 bases respectively, with 11 bases between them. In DNA form, the CDR3 reads TGCGCCAGCAGCTTGGGGTGGGCAGGCAATTCACCCCTCCACTTT. Translated: CASSLGWAGNSPLHF.

This clonotype was recorded a few times. The J gene is TRBJ2-5, the V gene TRBV3-1; 13 bases agree with TRBD2. Germline CDR1 and CDR2: LGHDT and YNNKEL (reference sequence). This CDR3 region has 19 residues. Trimming removed 3 bases from V and 4 bases from J; junction bases left unmatched: 14. The CDR3 reads CASSHGPLSRTSGRETQYF. Here the CDR3 DNA reads TGTGCCAGCAGCCATGGACCTCTCTCGCGGACTAGCGGGAGAGAGACCCAGTACTTC.

V gene TRBV7-9 combines with J gene TRBJ2-1, with 7 bases fitting TRBD2. This CDR3 spans 12 amino acids. Looked up from germline, CDR1 is SEHNR and CDR2 is FQNEAQ (reference sequence). The V and J ends lost 5 bases and 8 bases, in that order; junction bases with no gene match: 3. In DNA, the CDR3 is TGTGCCAGCAGCGCCGCGGGGGATGAGCAGTTCTTC. It is translated as CASSAAGDEQFF.

This chain connects TRBV7-8 to TRBJ2-7, with D perhaps matching TRBD2 (6 bases). This CDR3 is built from 13 residues. Germline-derived CDR1 and CDR2 are SGHVS and FQNEAQ. V was pared by 5 bases and J by 6 bases, with 14 bases between. The CDR3 coding sequence is TGTGCCAGCAGCCCAGGTGGGGGGAGCGAGCAGTACTTC. Residues: CASSPGGGSEQYF.

The chain links TRBV5-1 to TRBJ2-3; TRBD2 might be the D (6 bases). The V end lost 2 bases, the J end lost 6 bases, and 10 bases lay between the germline ends. CDR1 and CDR2 (germline): SGHRS, YFSETQ. This CDR3 is built from 13 residues. The CDR3 coding sequence is TGCGCCAGCAGCTTCAGACGGGGGGATACGCAGTATTTT. Translating it yields CASSFRRGDTQYF.

The CDR3 DNA reads as TGTGCCAGCAGTGAAGCCTCCCGGGACCGGCGACCAGATACGCAGTATTTT. It specifies CASSEASRDRRPDTQYF. V is TRBV2 and J is TRBJ2-3, with D possibly called TRBD1 or TRBD2 (5 bases each). CDR3 size: 17 residues. Between the trimmed V and J ends, which lost 0 bases and 4 bases, there was a span of 17 bases. From germline, CDR1 is SNHLY and CDR2 FYNNEI.

V gene TRBV5-4 combines with J gene TRBJ2-2; 8 nucleotides match TRBD2. With V trimmed by 3 bases and J by 3 bases, 4 bases remained unmatched. The V gene's germline CDR1 is SGHNT and CDR2 YYREEE (reference sequence). This CDR3 region has 15 residues. CDR3 protein: CASSYGGAYTGELFF. The DNA for the CDR3 is TGTGCCAGCAGCTACGGGGGGGCCTACACCGGGGAGCTGTTTTTT.

This chain uses TRBV10-3 with TRBJ2-1, with a possible D match to TRBD2 (5 bases). The V and J ends lost 2 bases and 6 bases respectively, with 14 bases between them. The V gene's germline CDR1 is ENHRY and CDR2 SYGVKD. The CDR3 sequence is 15 residues long. The CDR3, as DNA: TGTGCCATCAGTGAGCCCGGGAATCTGGGCAATGAGCAGTTCTTC. Translation: CAISEPGNLGNEQFF.

This clonotype turned up a few times. The V call is TRBV24-1, the J call TRBJ2-5; 9 bases fit TRBD1. The CDR3 extends over 15 amino acids. Germline trimming cut 3 bases from V and 5 bases from J; bases unmatched to any gene: 6. The germline gives CDR1 KGHDR, CDR2 SFDVKD. The CDR3 DNA is TGTGCCACCAGTGATCCGGGACAGGGAGGGGAGACCCAGTACTTC. Translated, it gives CATSDPGQGGETQYF.

In its sample, this clonotype was seen a few times. J is TRBJ2-2 and V is TRBV27, with 10 bases aligning to TRBD2. Trimming took 2 bases from V and 6 from J; bases not matched to a gene: 3. The germline V gene has CDR1 MNHEY and CDR2 SMNVEV (reference sequence). The CDR3 spans 15 residues. The CDR3 is CASSLPAGGPGELFF. The CDR3 DNA reads as TGTGCCAGCAGTTTACCAGCGGGGGGGCCCGGGGAGCTGTTTTTT.

This clonotype was seen a few times. The rearrangement links TRBV4-2 to TRBJ2-5, with 13 nucleotides matching TRBD2. The germline gives CDR1 LGHNA, CDR2 YNFKEQ. V dropped 1 base and J dropped 4; count of bases not matched to a gene: 3. The CDR3 covers 16 residues. CDR3 DNA: TGTGCCAGCAGCCAAGGACTAGCGGGGGGCCGAGAGACCCAGTACTTC. It yields the protein CASSQGLAGGRETQYF.

The chain's CDR3 is CASSLPTFEVSGELFF. The DNA of the CDR3 is TGTGCCAGCAGCCTCCCCACCTTCGAGGTTTCGGGGGAGCTGTTTTTT. This chain links TRBV12-3 or TRBV12-4 with TRBJ2-2; D is ambiguous. This CDR3 comprises 16 residues. Trimming removed 6 bases from V and 8 bases from J, with 22 bases in between.

In this sample, this clonotype turned up a few times. The V call is TRBV6-1, the J call TRBJ1-1; D possibly corresponds to TRBD1 (5 bases). This CDR3 region has 17 residues. Trimming pared 4 bases from V and 2 bases from J, leaving 20 bases between. The germline gives CDR1 MNHNS, CDR2 SASEGT. The CDR3 sequence: CASSGGYPGVENTEAFF. CDR3 nucleotides: TGTGCCAGCAGTGGGGGCTATCCGGGTGTAGAAAACACTGAAGCTTTCTTT.

The chain employs TRBV20-1 and TRBJ1-4; TRBD1 is a possible D gene (5 bases). The V end was cut by 0 bases, the J end by 7 bases, with 12 bases between. The length of the CDR3 is 14 residues. From germline, CDR1 is DFQATT and CDR2 SNEGSKA (reference sequence). This CDR3 reads CSARDWGGGEKLFF. The CDR3 DNA follows: TGCAGTGCTAGAGATTGGGGGGGAGGTGAAAAACTGTTTTTT.

This clonotype was seen a handful of times. The chain couples TRBV12-5 to TRBJ1-5; D is ambiguous. The germline V gene has CDR1 LGHNT and CDR2 FRNRAP. The CDR3 runs to 15 residues. Trimming took 3 bases from V and 0 from J, leaving 9 bases between them. CDR3 sequence: CASGLGGISNQPQHF. CDR3 coding DNA: TGTGCTAGTGGTTTAGGAGGGATTAGCAATCAGCCCCAGCATTTT. Drawing the rest from reference TRBV12-5 and TRBJ1-5, the complete variable domain is DARVTQTPRHKVTEMGQEVTMRCQPILGHNTVFWYRQTMMQGLELLAYFRNRAPLDDSGMPKDRFSAEMPDATLATLKIQPSEPRDSAVYFCASGLGGISNQPQHFGDGTRLSIL.

The gene calls are TRBV10-3 and TRBJ2-5, with D unresolved. CDR3 length equals 13 residues. CDR1 is ENHRY and CDR2 is SYGVKD in the germline V gene. V shed 2 bases and J shed 3 bases, with 7 bases lying between them. The DNA of the CDR3 is TGTGCCATCAGTGAGGGTAGGGAAGAGACCCAGTACTTC. It codes for CAISEGREETQYF.

This clonotype was counted a few times. The J gene is TRBJ1-1, the V gene TRBV5-6; 8 nucleotides agree with TRBD1. The CDR3 spans 14 residues. V shed 4 bases, J shed 5 bases, and the junction held 7 bases outside the gene matches. The V gene's germline CDR1 is SGHDT and CDR2 YYEEEE. The CDR3 here is CASSQPDRETEAFF. Here the CDR3 DNA reads TGTGCCAGCAGCCAGCCGGACAGGGAGACTGAAGCTTTCTTT.

This chain uses TRBV20-1 with TRBJ2-3; 9 positions agree with TRBD2. CDR1 and CDR2 (germline): DFQATT, SNEGSKA (reference sequence). V lost 0 bases to trimming and J lost 7 bases; unmatched junction nucleotides: 8. CDR3 size: 15 residues. CDR3: CSARDHAGGRNTQYF. DNA of the CDR3: TGCAGTGCTAGAGACCACGCGGGGGGGAGAAATACGCAGTATTTT.

The chain has TRBV10-3 and TRBJ1-1; 11 bases fit TRBD1. CDR1 and CDR2 (germline): ENHRY, SYGVKD. Trimming removed 0 bases from V and 7 bases from J; junction bases left unmatched: 7. This CDR3 region has 16 residues. The CDR3 region is CAISESRTGGEGEAFF. The DNA for the CDR3 is TGTGCCATCAGTGAGTCGAGGACAGGGGGCGAGGGTGAAGCTTTCTTT.

This clonotype turned up a few times. V usage is TRBV6-5 and J usage is TRBJ1-2; 9 nucleotides align to TRBD1. The junction had 4 bases not matched to a gene; V was cut back by 2 bases and J by 3 bases. Germline V lookup: CDR1 MNHEY, CDR2 SVGAGI. The CDR3 is 15 amino acids. CDR3 amino acids: CASSYAGTGYYGYTF. The CDR3 DNA reads as TGTGCCAGCAGTTACGCTGGGACAGGGTACTATGGCTACACCTTC.

The J gene is TRBJ2-5, the V gene TRBV11-2; 7 nucleotides match TRBD2. The CDR3 extends over 14 amino acids. V lost 4 bases, J lost 7 bases, and 9 bases stayed unmatched. From germline, CDR1 is SGHAT and CDR2 FQNNGV. CDR3 DNA: TGTGCCAGCAGCTCCGGCGGGGGAAGAGGGACCCAGTACTTC. Translating gives CASSSGGGRGTQYF.

The gene calls are TRBV12-5 and TRBJ2-2, with D possibly TRBD2 on 5 matching bases. This CDR3 spans 16 amino acids. The germline V gene encodes CDR1 LGHNT and CDR2 FRNRAP. Trimming left V 2 bases short and J 1 base short, with 11 bases between. DNA of the CDR3: TGTGCTAGTGGTTTGAGGCTAGGACTGAACACCGGGGAGCTGTTTTTT. Its protein product is CASGLRLGLNTGELFF.

The chain carries TRBV5-1 and TRBJ1-5, with 9 bases that match TRBD1. The junction had 3 bases not matched to a gene; V was cut back by 4 bases and J by 4 bases. CDR1 is SGHRS, CDR2 YFSETQ, per germline. This CDR3 is 14 amino acids long. CDR3 loop: CASSEGTGNQPQHF. The DNA of the CDR3 is TGCGCCAGCAGCGAGGGGACAGGGAATCAGCCCCAGCATTTT.